This TCR beta chain appears in the sequencing data of a study of tumor-infiltrating lymphocytes in primary liver carcinoma. General study results and limits: Tumors had a top-250-clone fraction that was significantly higher than blood (p = 0.039).

RNA and DNA were co-extracted from roughly 20-30 mg of unsorted bulk tissue. Patients in the cohort were treatment-naive and living with chronic HBV infection. TCR beta cDNA was made from 450 to 500 ng total RNA with a constant-region primer. Libraries covering TCR beta were generated through three nested multiplex PCR rounds (using a slightly modified ARM-PCR). In the first two PCR rounds, TRBV1-TRBV30 forward primers were paired with a C-beta reverse primer, and each round lasted nine to ten cycles. Each CDR3 protein gets one entry after TCRdb re-called the multiplex PCR reads with MiXCR. This sample carries about 32,000 distinct CDR3 sequences, over 65% of them seen once, and the ten largest clones take roughly a third. This clonotype was observed many times. What it binds is unknown. The V and J ends lost 2 bases and 6 bases respectively, with 11 bases between them. Germline V gene sequence: CDR1 MDHEN, CDR2 SYDVKM. The CDR3 consists of 13 residues.

The sample consisted of liver tumor tissue from sampling region 5. The subset here: tumor region T5, tumor centre. This sequence originates from a man aged 40-50 years with primary liver carcinoma and hepatitis B virus infection. The chain employs TRBV28 and TRBJ2-7; D is perhaps TRBD1 (6 bases). DNA of the CDR3: TGTGCCAGCAGTTTACTCAGGGGCGTCGAGCAGTACTTC. Residues: CASSLLRGVEQYF.